These T cell receptor beta chains were read from a single sample in a study of long-term antiretroviral therapy in people with HIV. Assay used: immunoSEQ multiplex PCR; TCRdb lists only in-frame clones, some missing. The table lists under 30,000 clones, roughly 90% of them singletons. Here the sequenced sample was unsorted PBMCs, taken 1.8 years before starting antiretroviral therapy. The receptors stem from a man aged 50 or older with HIV. CDR3s include the opening cysteine and the closing phenylalanine or tryptophan. Each record gives: V gene, J gene, clone size, D gene, CDR3 DNA, CDR3 protein. D genes are given only for firm matches. For some rows the clone size is stated as once, few or many, or as a class when expanded; others skip it.

>TRBV5-5|TRBJ2-7|once|.
TGTGCCAGCAGCTTTGATTCGAACTCCTACGAGCAGTACTTC
CASSFDSNSYEQYF
>TRBV27|TRBJ2-3|.|TRBD1
TGTGCCAGCAGTCCATGGGACAGGGATACGCAGTATTTT
CASSPWDRDTQYF
>TRBV7-7|TRBJ2-2|.|.
TGTGCTAGCAGCTTAGCGATCGGGGACACCGGGGAGCTGTTTTTT
CASSLAIGDTGELFF
>TRBV10-3|TRBJ2-5|.|.
TGTGCCATCAGTGAGGGCAGGTCTTTCAAGTACTTC
CAISEGRSFKYF
>TRBV29-1|TRBJ1-1|.|TRBD1
TGCAGCGTTGGCCCAGGGACAGTAACTCCAGCTTTCTTT
CSVGPGTVTPAFF
>TRBV11-2|TRBJ2-4|.|TRBD2
TGTGCCAGCAGCTTCCCCGGGGGGAACATTCAGTACTTC
CASSFPGGNIQYF
>TRBV5-1|TRBJ1-5|.|TRBD1
TGCGCCAGCAGCCGGGACAGGGGACAGCCCCAGCATTTT
CASSRDRGQPQHF
>TRBV4-1|TRBJ1-5|.|.
TGCGCCAGCCTAGGAACAGGGAGCAATCAGCCCCAGCATTTT
CASLGTGSNQPQHF
>TRBV29-1|TRBJ2-1|once|.
TGCAGCGTTTCGGGCTCGAGCTCCTACAATGAGCAGTTCTTC
CSVSGSSSYNEQFF
>TRBV21-1|TRBJ1-5|.|.
TGTGCCAGCAGCAAAAAACCTGACAGGGAGGATAGCAATCAGCCCCAGCATTTT
CASSKKPDREDSNQPQHF
>TRBV4-2|TRBJ1-5|.|TRBD1
TGTGCCAGCAGCCAAGCGGAAGGACAGGGTGGTTGGCAGCCCCAGCATTTT
CASSQAEGQGGWQPQHF
>TRBV7-2|TRBJ1-1|.|.
TGTGCCAGCAGCCCAATGGGGACGGGGAACACTGAAGCTTTCTTT
CASSPMGTGNTEAFF
>TRBV19|TRBJ2-1|.|.
TGTGCCAGTAGTCCCCGGACGGAATACAATGAGCAGTTCTTC
CASSPRTEYNEQFF
>TRBV5-1|TRBJ1-1|.|.
TGCGCCACGAGACCGGGACAGAACACTGAAGCTTTCTTT
CATRPGQNTEAFF
>TRBV28|TRBJ1-2|.|.
TGTGCCAGCAGTTTTGTATATGGCTACACCTTC
CASSFVYGYTF
>TRBV5-6|TRBJ1-5|.|.
TGTGCCAGCAGCTCCCAGGGTATCGGGGGCCAGCCCCAGCATTTT
CASSSQGIGGQPQHF
>TRBV9|TRBJ1-3|.|TRBD1
TGTGCCAGCAGCGTAGGGACAGGTCATGGAAACACCATATATTTT
CASSVGTGHGNTIYF
>TRBV5-1|TRBJ2-5|.|TRBD2
TGCGCCAGCAGCTTGCTAGCGGGGGGGCAAGAGACCCAGTACTTC
CASSLLAGGQETQYF
>TRBV5-1|TRBJ2-2|few|.
TGCGCCAGCAGCTCGAAAACCCTAATGGGGATCGGGGAGCTGTTTTTT
CASSSKTLMGIGELFF
>TRBV5-1|TRBJ2-1|.|.
TGCGCCAGCAGCCTTAATTACAATGAGCAGTTCTTC
CASSLNYNEQFF
>TRBV2|TRBJ2-7|once|TRBD2
TGTGCCAGCAGTGGGTCGACTAGCGGGGAGTCCCATAAGTACGAGCAGTACTTC
CASSGSTSGESHKYEQYF
>TRBV18|TRBJ2-4|.|.
TGTGCCAGCTCACCAGGGCGGGATCAAAACACCCTAGCCAAAAACATTCAGTACTTC
CASSPGRDQNTLAKNIQYF
>TRBV4-1|TRBJ2-7|.|TRBD2
TGCGCCAGCAGCCAAGGTTCTAGCGGGGGTCTGTACGAGCAGTACTTC
CASSQGSSGGLYEQYF
>TRBV10-2|TRBJ1-1|.|.
TGCGCCAGCAGTGAGTTAAGGGTGGAAGGCGCTGAAGCTTTCTTT
CASSELRVEGAEAFF
>TRBV2|TRBJ1-1|once|.
TGTGCCAGCACAGGGGCGGCTGCTGAAGCTTTCTTT
CASTGAAAEAFF
>TRBV5-1|TRBJ1-4|.|.
TGCGCCAGCAGCTTGCGGGCTGCAACTAATGAAAAACTGTTTTTT
CASSLRAATNEKLFF
>TRBV9|TRBJ2-5|.|.
TGTGCCAGCAGCGTAGGACTAGAGCAAGAGACCCAGTACTTC
CASSVGLEQETQYF
>TRBV28|TRBJ2-7|.|.
TGTGCCAGCAGCCCAGGGATCTACGAGCAGTACTTC
CASSPGIYEQYF
>TRBV7-3|TRBJ2-7|.|.
TGTGCCAGCAGCTTATTCCCAGGGTCGGCCTACGAGCAGTACTTC
CASSLFPGSAYEQYF
>TRBV27|TRBJ2-2|.|TRBD2
TGTGCCAGCAGTCCAGGACTAGCGGGGATCACCGGGGAGCTGTTTTTT
CASSPGLAGITGELFF
>TRBV13|TRBJ2-1|.|TRBD2
TGTGCCAGCAGTTCACCGGGACTAGCTTATGGTGAGCAGTTCTTC
CASSSPGLAYGEQFF
>TRBV13|TRBJ1-2|.|TRBD1
TGTGCCAGCAGCTTAATATTAACCGGGACAGGGCGAGGGTATGGCTACACCTTC
CASSLILTGTGRGYGYTF